This T cell receptor (beta chain) is drawn from a study of identical twins. Broader study findings: Clonotypes of the beta chain that were abundant in cord blood carried fewer insertions (memory repertoires showed none). Models predicted too little out-of-frame TCR alpha sharing in monozygotic twins.

About this clonotype: Its antigen is undetermined.

MiXCR was run by TCRdb on the 5' RACE reads, yielding one entry per CDR3 protein. The repertoire consists of about 210,000 distinct CDR3 sequences, with 9.4% occurring once and the leading ten covering 5.1%. The material sequenced was memory (CD45RO+) T cells sorted from blood. The sequence derives from a woman between 18 and 29 years old in good health.

The CDR3 DNA is TGCGCCAGCAGCCAAGAACCGGGGAGAGACTATGGCTACACCTTC. Its protein is CASSQEPGRDYGYTF. This rearrangement joins TRBV4-3 to TRBJ1-2; D is ambiguous. This CDR3 has 15 amino acids. V was pared by 0 bases and J by 3 bases, with 11 bases between. The germline gives CDR1 LGHNA, CDR2 YSLEER.